This T cell receptor (beta chain) was observed in a study of blood T cell repertoires in COVID-19. The table came from immunoSEQ multiplex PCR; TCRdb's copy has only in-frame clones and leaves some out. The sample has approximately 200,000 clones, 84% seen once. Looked up from germline, CDR1 is WNHNN and CDR2 is SYGVQD (reference sequence). The CDR3 totals 10 residues. Sequenced input: peripheral blood. The chain has TRBV10-1 and TRBJ2-7; no clear D. This clonotype originated in a woman aged 80 or older with COVID-19, enrolled during active disease. DNA of the CDR3: TGCGCTTCTGCAGGCTACGAGCAGTACGTC. It is translated as CASAGYEQYV.